This T cell receptor (beta chain) was profiled in a study of long-term antiretroviral therapy in people with HIV. Amounts of 1-10 million cryopreserved PBMC were held in the samples before DNA extraction. Germline values: CDR1 SGHKS, CDR2 YYEKEE (reference sequence). The J segment lost 1 base and the V segment lost 4 bases, leaving 8 bases of the junction unmatched. CDR3 length: 16 residues. The immunoSEQ assay was v3.0, run at survey level. Repertoires were generated with immunoSEQ multiplex PCR, while TCRdb's copy carries only in-frame clones and drops some. The table has under 30,000 clones, about nine tenths seen once.

This receptor was taken from a man in his fifties with HIV. This chain joins TRBV5-5 and TRBJ1-5; 7 nucleotides agree with TRBD1. The sequencing used unsorted PBMCs, collected roughly 5 years before starting antiretroviral therapy. The CDR3 region has the DNA TGTGCCAGCAGCCTAGGACAGGCCTGGAGCAATCAGCCCCAGCATTTT. It is translated as CASSLGQAWSNQPQHF.